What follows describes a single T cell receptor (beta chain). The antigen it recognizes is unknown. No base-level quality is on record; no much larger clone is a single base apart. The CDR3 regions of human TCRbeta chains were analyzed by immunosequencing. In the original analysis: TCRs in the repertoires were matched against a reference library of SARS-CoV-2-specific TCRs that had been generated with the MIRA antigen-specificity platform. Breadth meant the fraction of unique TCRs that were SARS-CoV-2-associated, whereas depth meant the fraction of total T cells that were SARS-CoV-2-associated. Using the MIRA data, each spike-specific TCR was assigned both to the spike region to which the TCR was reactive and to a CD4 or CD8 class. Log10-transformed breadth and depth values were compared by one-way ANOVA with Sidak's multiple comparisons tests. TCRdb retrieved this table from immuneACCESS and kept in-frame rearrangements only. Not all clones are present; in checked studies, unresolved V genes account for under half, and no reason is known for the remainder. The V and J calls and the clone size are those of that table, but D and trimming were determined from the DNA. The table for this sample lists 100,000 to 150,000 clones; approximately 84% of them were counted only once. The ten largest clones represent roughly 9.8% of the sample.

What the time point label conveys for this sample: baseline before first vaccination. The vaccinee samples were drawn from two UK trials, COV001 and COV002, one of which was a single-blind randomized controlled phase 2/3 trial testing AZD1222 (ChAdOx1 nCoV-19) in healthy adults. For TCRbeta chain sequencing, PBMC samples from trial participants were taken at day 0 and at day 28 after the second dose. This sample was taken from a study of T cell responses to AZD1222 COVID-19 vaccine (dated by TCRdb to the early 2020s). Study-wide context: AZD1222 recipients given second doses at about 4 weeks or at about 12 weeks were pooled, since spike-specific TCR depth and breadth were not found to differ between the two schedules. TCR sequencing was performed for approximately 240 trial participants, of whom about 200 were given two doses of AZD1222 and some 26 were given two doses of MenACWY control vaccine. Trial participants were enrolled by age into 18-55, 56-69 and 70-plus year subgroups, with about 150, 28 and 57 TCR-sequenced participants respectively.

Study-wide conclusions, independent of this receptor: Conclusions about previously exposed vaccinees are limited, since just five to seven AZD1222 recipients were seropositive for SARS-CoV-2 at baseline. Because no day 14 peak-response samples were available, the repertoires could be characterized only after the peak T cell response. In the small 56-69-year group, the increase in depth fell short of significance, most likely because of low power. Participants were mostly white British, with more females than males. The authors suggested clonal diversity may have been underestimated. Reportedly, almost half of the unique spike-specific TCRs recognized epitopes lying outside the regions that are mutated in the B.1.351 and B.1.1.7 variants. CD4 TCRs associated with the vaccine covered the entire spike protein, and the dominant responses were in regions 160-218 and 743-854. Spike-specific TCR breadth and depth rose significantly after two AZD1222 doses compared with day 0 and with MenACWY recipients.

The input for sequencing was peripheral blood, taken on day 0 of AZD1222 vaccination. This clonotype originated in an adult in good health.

The sequenced DNA is TGTGCCAGCAGTTTATTCGGACAGGGGGCTTCCTACGAGCAGTACTTC. The resulting protein is CASSLFGQGASYEQYF. The chain uses TRBV27 and TRBJ2-7; TRBD1 lines up with 11 middle nucleotides. Taken from cysteine to phenylalanine, the CDR3 has 16 residues. Just CDR3 DNA is preserved here, 48 bases in frame from base 1. For CDR1 and CDR2, the germline V gene (reference sequence) lists MNHEY and SMNVEV. For this chain, trimming is 1 base at the V end and 1 base at the J end, and the number of junction bases without a gene match is 3.